Listed below are T cell receptor beta chains from one sample, sequenced in a study of CD8+ T cells in alopecia areata. Assay: immunoSEQ multiplex PCR; the TCRdb copy retains only in-frame clones and omits some. The repertoire has about 160,000 clones, 85% to 90% of them found once; the top ten carry approximately 15%. The sequencing used CD8+ T cells sorted from blood, collected at week 0. The origin of the receptors is a human donor with alopecia areata. CDR3s include the opening cysteine and the closing phenylalanine or tryptophan. D genes are given only for firm matches. The size field is filled for only some rows; it gives once, few, many or a size class.

v_call: TRBV27; d_call: TRBD2; j_call: TRBJ2-7; clone_size: -; cdr3_aa: CASKSGGSYEQYF; cdr3_nt: TGTGCCAGCAAGTCCGGCGGGAGTTACGAGCAGTACTTC
v_call: TRBV4-1; d_call: -; j_call: TRBJ1-1; clone_size: -; cdr3_aa: CASSQGAWQVNTEAFF; cdr3_nt: TGCGCCAGCAGCCAGGGGGCCTGGCAGGTGAACACTGAAGCTTTCTTT
v_call: TRBV7-3; d_call: -; j_call: TRBJ2-1; clone_size: -; cdr3_aa: CASSDNYNEQFF; cdr3_nt: TGTGCCTCCTCGGACAACTACAATGAGCAGTTCTTC
v_call: TRBV4-1; d_call: -; j_call: TRBJ2-3; clone_size: -; cdr3_aa: CASSQGGSGGGVDTQYF; cdr3_nt: TGCGCCAGCAGCCAAGGAGGTAGCGGAGGGGGTGTAGATACGCAGTATTTT
v_call: TRBV2; d_call: TRBD2; j_call: TRBJ2-1; clone_size: -; cdr3_aa: CASSEARWTSGYNEQFF; cdr3_nt: TGTGCCAGCAGTGAAGCGCGTTGGACTAGCGGATACAATGAGCAGTTCTTC
v_call: TRBV4-1; d_call: -; j_call: TRBJ2-7; clone_size: -; cdr3_aa: CASSQDSPQHTANSYEQYF; cdr3_nt: TGCGCCAGCAGCCAAGACTCGCCCCAGCACACAGCTAACTCCTACGAGCAGTACTTC
v_call: TRBV29-1; d_call: TRBD1; j_call: TRBJ2-1; clone_size: -; cdr3_aa: CSVEGQGLLSYNEQFF; cdr3_nt: TGCAGCGTTGAGGGACAGGGCCTTCTTTCCTACAATGAGCAGTTCTTC
v_call: TRBV9; d_call: TRBD2; j_call: TRBJ2-1; clone_size: -; cdr3_aa: CASSGLAGAADEQFF; cdr3_nt: TGTGCCAGCAGCGGTTTAGCGGGAGCGGCTGATGAGCAGTTCTTC
v_call: TRBV2; d_call: TRBD1; j_call: TRBJ2-1; clone_size: -; cdr3_aa: CASSGDSEQFF; cdr3_nt: TGTGCCAGCAGTGGGGACAGCGAGCAGTTCTTC
v_call: TRBV30; d_call: -; j_call: TRBJ2-2; clone_size: -; cdr3_aa: CAWSVEVTGELFF; cdr3_nt: TGTGCCTGGAGTGTGGAGGTCACCGGGGAGCTGTTTTTT
v_call: TRBV10-3; d_call: -; j_call: TRBJ2-7; clone_size: -; cdr3_aa: CACLGIPF; cdr3_nt: TGTGCCTGCCTCGGGATCCCTTTC
v_call: TRBV2; d_call: TRBD1; j_call: TRBJ2-4; clone_size: -; cdr3_aa: CASSPQGMQNIQYF; cdr3_nt: TGTGCCAGCAGCCCACAGGGGATGCAAAACATTCAGTACTTC
v_call: TRBV29-1; d_call: TRBD2; j_call: TRBJ2-3; clone_size: -; cdr3_aa: CSVPSTSGDQTPTDTQYF; cdr3_nt: TGCAGCGTACCTTCGACTAGCGGGGACCAGACACCCACAGATACGCAGTATTTT
v_call: TRBV25-1; d_call: -; j_call: TRBJ1-4; clone_size: -; cdr3_aa: CASSNEKLFF; cdr3_nt: TGTGCCAGCAGTAATGAAAAACTGTTTTTT
v_call: TRBV18; d_call: -; j_call: TRBJ2-6; clone_size: -; cdr3_aa: CASSPLTGAPANVLTF; cdr3_nt: TGTGCCAGCTCACCCCTTACGGGAGCCCCGGCCAACGTCCTGACTTTC
v_call: TRBV4-1; d_call: TRBD2; j_call: TRBJ2-7; clone_size: -; cdr3_aa: CASSQDSSGGADSYEQYF; cdr3_nt: TGCGCCAGCAGCCAAGATTCTAGCGGGGGGGCCGACTCCTACGAGCAGTACTTC
v_call: TRBV12-5; d_call: -; j_call: TRBJ2-1; clone_size: -; cdr3_aa: CASGFYATEVDNEQFF; cdr3_nt: TGTGCTAGTGGTTTTTATGCGACCGAAGTGGACAATGAGCAGTTCTTC
v_call: TRBV10-3; d_call: TRBD1; j_call: TRBJ2-7; clone_size: -; cdr3_aa: CAISEDRGPYEQYF; cdr3_nt: TGTGCCATCAGTGAGGACAGGGGCCCCTACGAGCAGTACTTC
v_call: TRBV19; d_call: -; j_call: TRBJ2-1; clone_size: -; cdr3_aa: CASSPPGFEQFF; cdr3_nt: TGTGCCAGTAGTCCGCCAGGGTTTGAGCAGTTCTTC
v_call: TRBV29-1; d_call: -; j_call: TRBJ2-1; clone_size: -; cdr3_aa: CSVELSGAGSYNEQFF; cdr3_nt: TGCAGCGTTGAGCTATCGGGGGCTGGCTCCTACAATGAGCAGTTCTTC
v_call: TRBV7-9; d_call: -; j_call: TRBJ1-2; clone_size: -; cdr3_aa: CASSKADGYTF; cdr3_nt: TGTGCCAGCAGCAAAGCAGATGGCTACACCTTC
v_call: TRBV7-8; d_call: TRBD2; j_call: TRBJ2-7; clone_size: -; cdr3_aa: CASSLGLASEQYF; cdr3_nt: TGTGCCAGCAGCTTGGGACTAGCGTCCGAGCAGTACTTC
v_call: TRBV4-1; d_call: TRBD2; j_call: TRBJ2-3; clone_size: -; cdr3_aa: CASSQELAGGTDTQYF; cdr3_nt: TGCGCCAGCAGCCAAGAATTAGCGGGGGGCACAGATACGCAGTATTTT
v_call: TRBV12-5; d_call: -; j_call: TRBJ2-7; clone_size: once; cdr3_aa: CASGLGGLDEQYF; cdr3_nt: TGTGCTAGTGGTTTGGGGGGGCTGGACGAGCAGTACTTC
v_call: TRBV27; d_call: TRBD2; j_call: TRBJ2-7; clone_size: -; cdr3_aa: CTTGTSGYEQYF; cdr3_nt: TGCACTACCGGGACTAGCGGCTACGAGCAGTACTTC
v_call: TRBV5-1; d_call: -; j_call: TRBJ1-2; clone_size: -; cdr3_aa: CASSLEVRGYGYTF; cdr3_nt: TGCGCCAGCAGCTTGGAAGTGCGGGGATATGGCTACACCTTC
v_call: TRBV29-1; d_call: -; j_call: TRBJ2-3; clone_size: once; cdr3_aa: CSTQGREITQYF; cdr3_nt: TGCAGCACCCAGGGAAGGGAGATTACGCAGTATTTT
v_call: TRBV30; d_call: TRBD1; j_call: TRBJ2-7; clone_size: -; cdr3_aa: CACYLGTAYEQYF; cdr3_nt: TGTGCCTGCTACCTGGGGACAGCCTACGAGCAGTACTTC
v_call: TRBV11-2; d_call: -; j_call: TRBJ2-2; clone_size: -; cdr3_aa: CASIKGTLNTGELFF; cdr3_nt: TGTGCCAGCATTAAAGGGACCCTGAACACCGGGGAGCTGTTTTTT
v_call: TRBV7-9; d_call: -; j_call: TRBJ1-3; clone_size: -; cdr3_aa: CASSSPVSGNTIYF; cdr3_nt: TGTGCCAGCAGCTCCCCCGTCTCTGGAAACACCATATATTTT
v_call: TRBV5-1; d_call: -; j_call: TRBJ2-5; clone_size: -; cdr3_aa: CASSPEGGEETQYF; cdr3_nt: TGCGCCAGCAGCCCCGAGGGGGGCGAGGAGACCCAGTACTTC
v_call: TRBV7-6; d_call: -; j_call: TRBJ2-2; clone_size: -; cdr3_aa: CASSLSSGENTGELFF; cdr3_nt: TGTGCCAGCAGCTTATCTTCGGGAGAGAACACCGGGGAGCTGTTTTTT
v_call: TRBV12-5; d_call: TRBD1; j_call: TRBJ2-7; clone_size: -; cdr3_aa: CASGLLLDRAAYEQYF; cdr3_nt: TGTGCTAGTGGTTTGCTCCTGGACAGGGCGGCCTACGAGCAGTACTTC
v_call: TRBV25-1; d_call: TRBD1; j_call: TRBJ1-2; clone_size: -; cdr3_aa: CASSTGGYGYTF; cdr3_nt: TGTGCCAGTTCGACAGGGGGATATGGCTACACCTTC
v_call: TRBV7-2; d_call: -; j_call: TRBJ2-7; clone_size: -; cdr3_aa: CASSLTGGSSYEQYF; cdr3_nt: TGTGCCAGCAGCTTAACGGGCGGGTCTTCCTACGAGCAGTACTTC
v_call: TRBV7-9; d_call: -; j_call: TRBJ2-1; clone_size: once; cdr3_aa: CASSFRAGNEQFF; cdr3_nt: TGTGCCAGCAGCTTTCGGGCCGGCAATGAGCAGTTCTTC
v_call: TRBV7-2; d_call: -; j_call: TRBJ2-1; clone_size: -; cdr3_aa: CASSISRGYNEQFF; cdr3_nt: TGTGCCAGCAGCATATCAAGGGGGTACAATGAGCAGTTCTTC
v_call: TRBV19; d_call: TRBD1; j_call: TRBJ1-1; clone_size: -; cdr3_aa: CASSLTGGGTEAFF; cdr3_nt: TGTGCCAGTAGTTTGACAGGGGGCGGCACTGAAGCTTTCTTT
v_call: TRBV27; d_call: -; j_call: TRBJ2-3; clone_size: -; cdr3_aa: CASSFLAQGPTDTQYF; cdr3_nt: TGTGCCAGCAGTTTCCTCGCCCAGGGTCCCACAGATACGCAGTATTTT
v_call: TRBV27; d_call: -; j_call: TRBJ1-2; clone_size: -; cdr3_aa: CASSFGAGLGSGYTF; cdr3_nt: TGTGCCAGCAGTTTTGGGGCCGGTTTAGGGTCGGGCTACACCTTC
v_call: TRBV2; d_call: -; j_call: TRBJ2-3; clone_size: -; cdr3_aa: CASSFRAREQPSSTDTQYF; cdr3_nt: TGTGCCAGCAGTTTTAGAGCCAGGGAACAACCTTCTAGCACAGATACGCAGTATTTT
v_call: TRBV29-1; d_call: TRBD2; j_call: TRBJ2-1; clone_size: -; cdr3_aa: CSVERAGGRAYNEQFF; cdr3_nt: TGCAGCGTTGAACGGGCGGGGGGCCGCGCCTACAATGAGCAGTTCTTC
v_call: TRBV7-9; d_call: -; j_call: TRBJ2-7; clone_size: -; cdr3_aa: CASSLEPFYEQYF; cdr3_nt: TGTGCCAGCAGCTTAGAGCCCTTCTACGAGCAGTACTTC
v_call: TRBV19; d_call: -; j_call: TRBJ2-1; clone_size: -; cdr3_aa: CASSRAYNEQFF; cdr3_nt: TGTGCCAGTAGTAGGGCCTACAATGAGCAGTTCTTC
v_call: TRBV13; d_call: TRBD1; j_call: TRBJ2-1; clone_size: -; cdr3_aa: CASSIGQGAFYEQFF; cdr3_nt: TGTGCCAGCAGCATAGGACAGGGGGCTTTCTATGAGCAGTTCTTC
v_call: TRBV25-1; d_call: TRBD2; j_call: TRBJ2-7; clone_size: -; cdr3_aa: CASSEPGTSATYEQYF; cdr3_nt: TGTGCCAGCAGTGAACCCGGGACTAGCGCCACCTACGAGCAGTACTTC
v_call: TRBV11-2; d_call: TRBD2; j_call: TRBJ2-3; clone_size: -; cdr3_aa: CASSPWLASGRYSTDTQYF; cdr3_nt: TGTGCCAGCAGCCCCTGGTTGGCTAGCGGGAGGTATAGCACAGATACGCAGTATTTT
v_call: TRBV27; d_call: -; j_call: TRBJ2-1; clone_size: -; cdr3_aa: CATAEVEVNEQFF; cdr3_nt: TGTGCCACGGCGGAGGTGGAAGTCAATGAGCAGTTCTTC
v_call: TRBV11-2; d_call: TRBD1; j_call: TRBJ1-2; clone_size: -; cdr3_aa: CASSYGTGEGYTF; cdr3_nt: TGTGCCAGCAGCTACGGGACAGGGGAGGGCTACACCTTC
v_call: TRBV5-4; d_call: -; j_call: TRBJ2-7; clone_size: once; cdr3_aa: CASSLAPNEQYF; cdr3_nt: TGTGCCAGCAGCTTGGCCCCCAACGAGCAGTACTTC
v_call: TRBV2; d_call: -; j_call: TRBJ1-1; clone_size: -; cdr3_aa: CASSEAPAGNTEAFF; cdr3_nt: TGTGCCAGCAGTGAAGCCCCAGCCGGAAACACTGAAGCTTTCTTT
v_call: TRBV25-1; d_call: TRBD1; j_call: TRBJ1-2; clone_size: -; cdr3_aa: CASSDLGGGHTGYTF; cdr3_nt: TGTGCCAGCAGTGACCTAGGGGGCGGTCACACTGGCTACACCTTC
v_call: TRBV19; d_call: TRBD2; j_call: TRBJ2-1; clone_size: -; cdr3_aa: CASTLAGEYNEQFF; cdr3_nt: TGTGCCAGTACTCTAGCGGGGGAGTACAATGAGCAGTTCTTC